One and the same sample provided the 2 T cell receptor beta chains below, sequenced in a study of OX40 agonist ivuxolimab in advanced cancers. Clones were read by immunoSEQ multiplex PCR, and TCRdb kept only the in-frame ones, dropping some. Found here are some 50,000 clones, about nine tenths of them singletons; the top ten hold approximately 2%. This material consisted of CD4+ or CD8+ T cells sorted from blood, taken in a trial of the OX40 agonist ivuxolimab. The receptors stem from an adult with an advanced solid tumor such as melanoma, head and neck, liver or kidney cancer.

V is TRBV5-4 and J is TRBJ2-1; 8 bases agree with TRBD1. The V gene's germline CDR1 is SGHNT and CDR2 YYREEE (reference sequence). V was clipped by 6 bases and J by 0 bases; unmatched bases: 5. The CDR3 has 15 residues. The CDR3 loop is CASNTGGISYNEQFF. The CDR3 nucleotides read TGTGCCAGCAACACAGGGGGGATCTCCTACAATGAGCAGTTCTTC.

The table lists this clone with a count of one. The CDR3 DNA follows: TGTGCCAGCAGCCCTCGCGCTAGCGGGAGCTATGAGCAGTTCTTC. Translated, it gives CASSPRASGSYEQFF. The chain combines TRBV11-2 with TRBJ2-1, with TRBD2 matching over 10 bases. This CDR3 spans 15 amino acids. In germline, CDR1 is SGHAT, CDR2 FQNNGV. Trimming took 5 bases from V and 8 from J; bases not matched to a gene: 9.